This TCR beta chain was identified during a study of blood T cell repertoires in COVID-19. Whole-study context: Italy, Spain and the United States were the sources of the convalescent and acute COVID-19 samples. From T cells, B-cell-depleted T cells, or PBMCs came the material, which was cDNA or gDNA.

Trimming at V came to 2 bases and at J to 0 bases, leaving 11 bases not matched to a gene. The germline V gene encodes CDR1 GTSNPN and CDR2 SVGIG (reference sequence). CDR3 size: 18 residues. This table comes from immunoSEQ multiplex PCR, and its TCRdb copy is limited to in-frame clones, with some not included. The repertoire holds 340,000 or so clones, with about 86% as singletons. This clonotype originated in a man aged 25-45 years with active or convalescent COVID-19. Sequencing was done on a sample of peripheral blood. This chain joins TRBV30 and TRBJ2-1, with 9 bases lining up with TRBD1. The CDR3 coding sequence is TGTGCCTGGAGTATGCTCCCGGGACAGGGACTCTCCTACAATGAGCAGTTCTTC. It translates to CAWSMLPGQGLSYNEQFF.